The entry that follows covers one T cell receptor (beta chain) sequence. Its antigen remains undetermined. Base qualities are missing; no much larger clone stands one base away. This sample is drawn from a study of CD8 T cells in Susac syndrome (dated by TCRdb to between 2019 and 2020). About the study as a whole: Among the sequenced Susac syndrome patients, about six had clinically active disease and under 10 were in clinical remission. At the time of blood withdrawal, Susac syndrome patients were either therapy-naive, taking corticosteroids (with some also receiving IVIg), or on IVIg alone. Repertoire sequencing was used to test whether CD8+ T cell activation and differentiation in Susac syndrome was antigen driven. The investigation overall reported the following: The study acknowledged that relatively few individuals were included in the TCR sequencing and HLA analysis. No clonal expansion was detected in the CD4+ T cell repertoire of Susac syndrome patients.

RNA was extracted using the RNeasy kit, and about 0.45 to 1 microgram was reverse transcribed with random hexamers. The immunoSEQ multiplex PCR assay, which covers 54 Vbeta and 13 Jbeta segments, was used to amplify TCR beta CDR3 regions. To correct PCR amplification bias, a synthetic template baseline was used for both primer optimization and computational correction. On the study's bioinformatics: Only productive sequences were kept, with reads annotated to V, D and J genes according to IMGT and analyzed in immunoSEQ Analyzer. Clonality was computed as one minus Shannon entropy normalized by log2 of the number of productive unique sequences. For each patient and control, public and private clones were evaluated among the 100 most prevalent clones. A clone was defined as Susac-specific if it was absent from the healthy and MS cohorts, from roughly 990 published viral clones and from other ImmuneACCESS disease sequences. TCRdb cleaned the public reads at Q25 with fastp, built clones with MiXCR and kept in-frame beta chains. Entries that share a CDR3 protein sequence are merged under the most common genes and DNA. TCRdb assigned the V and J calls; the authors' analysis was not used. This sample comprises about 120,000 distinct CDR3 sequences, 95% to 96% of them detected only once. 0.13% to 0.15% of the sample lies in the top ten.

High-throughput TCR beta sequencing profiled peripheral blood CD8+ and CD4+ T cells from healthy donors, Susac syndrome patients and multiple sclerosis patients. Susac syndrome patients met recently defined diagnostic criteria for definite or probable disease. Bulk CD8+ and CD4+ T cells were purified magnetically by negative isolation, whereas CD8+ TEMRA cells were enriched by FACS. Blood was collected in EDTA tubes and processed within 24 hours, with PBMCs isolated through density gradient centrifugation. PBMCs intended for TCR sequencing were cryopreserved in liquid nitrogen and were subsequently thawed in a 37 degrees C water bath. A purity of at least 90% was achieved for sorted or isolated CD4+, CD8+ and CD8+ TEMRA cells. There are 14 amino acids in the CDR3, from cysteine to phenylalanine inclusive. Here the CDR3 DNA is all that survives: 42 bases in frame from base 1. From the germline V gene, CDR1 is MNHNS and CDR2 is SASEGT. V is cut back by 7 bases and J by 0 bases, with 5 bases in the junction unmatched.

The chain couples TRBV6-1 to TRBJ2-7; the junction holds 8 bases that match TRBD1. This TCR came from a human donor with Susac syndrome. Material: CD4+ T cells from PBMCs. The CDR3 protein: CASILTGVSYEQYF. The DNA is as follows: TGTGCCAGCATTTTGACAGGGGTCTCCTACGAGCAGTACTTC.